This T cell receptor beta chain was sequenced for a study of CD8+ T cells in alopecia areata. Study outcomes and limitations: Sequencing of scalp tissue also captures the resident alphabeta T cells of normal skin. Higher clonality than in normal scalp was seen in lesional scalp, especially alopecia totalis/universalis.

Collection of lesional scalp punch biopsies and peripheral blood was performed in alopecia areata patients. PBMCs yielded sorted CD4+ and CD8+ T cells. The germline CDR1 and CDR2 sequences are MNHEY and SMNVEV (reference sequence). V was clipped by 3 bases and J by 4 bases, with 15 bases between them. This CDR3 spans 15 amino acids. Following extraction, RNA underwent reverse transcription to cDNA, which served as the sequencing template. Generated by immunoSEQ multiplex PCR, the TCRdb table keeps only in-frame clones and is missing some. The sample lists approximately 180,000 clones, over 50% occurring once. Worth noting for this clone: The antigen is not known.

The rearrangement links TRBV27 to TRBJ2-5, with a weak D call TRBD2 (7 bases). The clonotype comes from a human donor with alopecia areata. The specimen was CD4+ T cells sorted from blood, collected at week 0. The CDR3 spells CASSFGGAVGETQYF. The CDR3 DNA reads TGTGCCAGCAGTTTTGGGGGGGCGGTAGGAGAGACCCAGTACTTC.